This record concerns one T cell receptor (beta chain) sequence. Trimming took 2 bases from V and 2 from J; bases not matched to a gene: 4. Germline V gene sequence: CDR1 SEHNR, CDR2 FQNEAQ (reference sequence). This CDR3 has 15 residues. The sample belongs to a study of blood T cell repertoires in COVID-19. Study-level information: Italy, Spain and the United States were the sources of the convalescent and acute COVID-19 samples. T cells, B-cell-depleted T cells, or PBMCs provided the cDNA or gDNA that served as material.

Original data processing: Reference gene primer amplification gave nucleated cell count estimates. Using immunoSEQ multiplex PCR, the repertoire was profiled, and TCRdb retains in-frame clones only, with some absent. V and J calls and clone size come straight from that table; D and trimming were deduced from the DNA. The sample contains 90,000 to 130,000 clones, roughly 85% of which appear only once. This chain uses TRBV7-9 with TRBJ2-7; 9 bases fit TRBD2. The source is a man aged 35 to 55 with acute or convalescent COVID-19. Source material: peripheral blood. The DNA of the CDR3 is TGTGCCAGCAGCTTAATGGCTAGCGGGGCCTACGAGCAGTACTTC. Protein sequence: CASSLMASGAYEQYF. The variable domain in full, with the rest retrieved from reference TRBV7-9 and TRBJ2-7, is DTGVSQNPRHKITKRGQNVTFRCDPISEHNRLYWYRQTLGQGPEFLTYFQNEAQLEKSRLLSDRFSAERPKGSFSTLEIQRTEQGDSAMYLCASSLMASGAYEQYFGPGTRLTVT.